This entry describes one T cell receptor (beta chain). Some clones are missing from TCRdb's copy, which holds only in-frame ones; the method was immunoSEQ multiplex PCR. The table records 300,000 to 400,000 clones, roughly nine tenths of them present only once. This CDR3 spans 15 amino acids. With V trimmed by 3 bases and J by 3 bases, 4 bases remained unmatched. The germline V gene has CDR1 SEHNR and CDR2 FQNEAQ (reference sequence). This sample is drawn from a study of blood T cell repertoires in COVID-19. Study-wide context: Some COVID-19 samples were acute and others convalescent; all came from the United States, Italy and Spain. T cells, B-cell-depleted T cells, or PBMCs supplied cDNA or gDNA.

Sequenced sample: peripheral blood. This clonotype was obtained from a woman in her 30s with COVID-19, enrolled during active disease. The rearrangement uses TRBV7-9 and TRBJ2-5; 10 bases are a match to TRBD1. CDR3 DNA sequence: TGTGCCAGCAGCTTGATAGGGACAGGGGAAGAGACCCAGTACTTC. Protein: CASSLIGTGEETQYF.